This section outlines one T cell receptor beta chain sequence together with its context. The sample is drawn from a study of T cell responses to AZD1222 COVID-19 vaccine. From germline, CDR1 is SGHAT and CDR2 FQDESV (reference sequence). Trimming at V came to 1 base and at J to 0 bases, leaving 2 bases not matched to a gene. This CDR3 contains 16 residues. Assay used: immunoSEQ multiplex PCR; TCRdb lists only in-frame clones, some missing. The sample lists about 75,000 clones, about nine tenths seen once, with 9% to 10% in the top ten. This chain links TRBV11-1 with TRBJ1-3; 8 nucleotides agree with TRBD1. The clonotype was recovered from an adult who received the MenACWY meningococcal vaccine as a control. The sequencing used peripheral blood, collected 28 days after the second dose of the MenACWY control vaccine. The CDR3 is CASSLGDRRSGNTIYF. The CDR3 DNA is TGTGCCAGCAGCTTAGGGGACAGGCGCTCTGGAAACACCATATATTTT.